The clone carrying this TCR beta chain has more than one count but fewer than ten. The CDR3 covers 11 residues. Trimming took 4 bases from V and 3 from J, leaving 3 bases between them. Germline CDR1 MNHEY, CDR2 SVGAGI. This sample stems from a study of metastatic and nonmetastatic thyroid tumors. With MiXCR, TCRdb called clones anew from the PCR reads. The sample lists about 3,500 clones, approximately 40% seen once, with 13% to 15% in the top ten. Thyroid surgery had not been preceded by any treatment in any patient. Sequencing used adjacent normal tissue. This sequence joins TRBV6-5 and TRBJ1-1; no firm D call. The receptor was isolated from a male donor with papillary thyroid cancer or a benign thyroid nodule (not recorded which). Some clones in this sample may be carry-over from other donors' samples. DNA for the CDR3: TGTGCCAGCAGTTCATACACTGAAGCTTTCTTT. Its translation: CASSSYTEAFF.